This T cell receptor beta chain was profiled in a study of blood T cell repertoires in COVID-19. The assay was immunoSEQ multiplex PCR, and TCRdb's table has in-frame clones only and misses some. The table includes 140,000 or so clones, roughly 86% detected once. Sequencing was done on a sample of PBMCs or T cells enriched from blood (not recorded which). This TCR was sampled from a woman aged 45-65 years with acute COVID-19.

The CDR3 region is CASSLGTRGETQYF. The DNA for the CDR3 is TGTGCCAGCAGCCTCGGGACCCGGGGGGAGACCCAGTACTTC. The chain has TRBV7-3 and TRBJ2-5; tentatively, D is TRBD2 (6 bases). CDR1 SGHTA and CDR2 FQGTGA come from the germline V gene. There are 14 residues in the CDR3. Trimming took 5 bases from V and 5 from J, leaving 15 bases between them.